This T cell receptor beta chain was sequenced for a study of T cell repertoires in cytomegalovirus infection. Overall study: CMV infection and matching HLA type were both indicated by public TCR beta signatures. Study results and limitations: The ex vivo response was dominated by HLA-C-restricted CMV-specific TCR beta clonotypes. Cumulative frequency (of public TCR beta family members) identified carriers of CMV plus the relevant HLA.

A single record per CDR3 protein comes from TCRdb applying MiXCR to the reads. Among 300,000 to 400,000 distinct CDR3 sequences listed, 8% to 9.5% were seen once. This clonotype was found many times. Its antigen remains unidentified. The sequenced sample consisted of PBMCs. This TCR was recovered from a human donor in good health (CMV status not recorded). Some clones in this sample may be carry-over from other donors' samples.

The CDR3 here is CSARDTGYEQYF. DNA of the CDR3: TGCAGTGCTAGAGATACGGGGTACGAGCAGTACTTC. The V gene is TRBV20-1, the J gene TRBJ2-7; possibly TRBD2 for D (5 bases). V was trimmed by 0 bases and J by 4 bases, leaving 7 bases between them. Germline CDR1 is DFQATT and CDR2 is SNEGSKA (reference sequence). The CDR3 sequence is 12 residues long.